Shown below are 18 T cell receptor beta chains from a single sample sequenced in a study of shared clonotypes between healthy human individuals. Assay: immunoSEQ multiplex PCR; the TCRdb copy retains only in-frame clones and omits some. The repertoire has more than 2,000,000 clones, about 92% of them found once; the top ten carry under 0.15%. The sequenced sample was naive CD4+ T cells sorted from blood. Sample subset: CD45RA+ positively selected. The source is a man younger than 35 in good health.

This sequence joins TRBV20-1 and TRBJ2-5; D unresolved. Per the germline V gene, CDR1 is DFQATT and CDR2 is SNEGSKA (reference sequence). The CDR3 is 11 amino acids. DNA of the CDR3: TGCAGGGCAACGGTTGGGGAGACCCAGTACTTC. It translates to CRATVGETQYF.

This chain connects TRBV10-2 to TRBJ2-7; possibly TRBD1 for D (5 bases). CDR1 and CDR2 from the germline V gene are WSHSY and SAAADI. Trimming cost V 6 bases and J 1 base, with 7 bases left between them. The CDR3 is 12 amino acids. CDR3 amino acids: CASSQGSYEQYF. Written as DNA, the CDR3 is TGCGCCAGCAGCCAGGGATCCTACGAGCAGTACTTC.

This sequence joins TRBV28 and TRBJ1-2; D is perhaps TRBD1 (5 bases). The ends were cut back, 8 bases at V and 7 bases at J, with 11 bases in the middle. The CDR3 runs 11 residues. The germline CDR1 and CDR2 sequences are MDHEN and SYDVKM. CDR3 loop: CASVSRGGYTF. In nucleotides, the CDR3 is TGTGCCAGCGTATCGAGGGGTGGCTACACCTTC.

The rearrangement uses TRBV19 and TRBJ1-2; TRBD1 matches 8 bases. The V segment lost 5 bases and the J segment 0 bases; nucleotides outside the gene matches: 5. This CDR3 region has 15 residues. Germline V gene data show CDR1 as LNHDA and CDR2 as SQIVND (reference sequence). CDR3 region: CASSSLGQANYGYTF. DNA of the CDR3: TGTGCCAGTAGTTCCCTGGGACAGGCTAACTATGGCTACACCTTC.

V gene TRBV7-2 combines with J gene TRBJ2-1, with 12 bases matching TRBD2. J lost 2 bases, V lost 5 bases, and 7 bases had no gene match. Germline-derived CDR1 and CDR2 are SGHTA and FQGNSA. This CDR3 has 17 residues. As DNA, the CDR3 is TGTGCCAGCAGCCCCGATGGACTAGCGGGAACCTACAATGAGCAGTTCTTC. Protein product: CASSPDGLAGTYNEQFF.

This rearrangement joins TRBV25-1 to TRBJ2-5, with D maybe TRBD1 (5 bases). V lost 7 bases, J lost 3 bases, and 9 bases lay in between. Germline CDR1 and CDR2: MGHDK and SYGVNS. The CDR3 has 12 residues. The DNA of the CDR3 is TGTGCCAGCACAGGGATTGAAGAGACCCAGTACTTC. It translates to CASTGIEETQYF.

The chain has TRBV20-1 and TRBJ1-1; D uncertain. The V end was cut by 7 bases, the J end by 3 bases, with 6 bases between. Germline V gives CDR1 DFQATT, CDR2 SNEGSKA (reference sequence). The CDR3 sequence is 10 residues long. CDR3: CSVLDTEAFF. The CDR3 DNA sequence: TGCAGTGTGTTGGACACTGAAGCTTTCTTT.

The chain recombines TRBV11-2 with TRBJ2-1, with 7 bases identical to TRBD1. V gave up 2 bases and J gave up 5 bases; unmatched junction bases: 6. Germline V gives CDR1 SGHAT, CDR2 FQNNGV. This CDR3 spans 15 amino acids. CDR3 bases: TGTGCCAGCAGCTTAACCGGGACAGAGAACAATGAGCAGTTCTTC. It codes for CASSLTGTENNEQFF.

The chain couples TRBV27 to TRBJ1-5; unclear D gene. V dropped 2 bases and J dropped 10 bases, with 15 bases sitting between them. The CDR3 contains 14 residues. Germline V gene sequence: CDR1 MNHEY, CDR2 SMNVEV (reference sequence). CDR3 loop: CASSLRKDGIPQHF. In nucleotides, the CDR3 is TGTGCCAGCAGTTTACGGAAAGACGGAATCCCCCAGCATTTT.

V gene TRBV7-2 combines with J gene TRBJ2-3, with D possibly being TRBD2 (6 bases). Germline loops: CDR1 SGHTA, CDR2 FQGNSA. CDR3 length: 14 residues. V was cut by 5 bases and J by 2 bases, with 11 bases left in between. The CDR3 coding sequence is TGTGCCAGCAGCCCGGACTATTTCACAGATACGCAGTATTTT. It encodes CASSPDYFTDTQYF.

The chain is built from TRBV6-5 and TRBJ1-4; D not resolved. Germline CDR1 and CDR2: MNHEY and SVGAGI. The CDR3 has 15 amino acids. Trimming cost V 9 bases and J 5 bases, with 19 bases left between them. The CDR3 protein is CARSPGEQVNEKLFF. CDR3 DNA sequence: TGTGCCAGGTCCCCCGGGGAGCAGGTGAATGAAAAACTGTTTTTT.

A single count supports this clone. The junction departs from the called germline gene at one end, perhaps through a read error. The CDR3 here is CASSPPMGQPDTGELFF. For the CDR3, the DNA is TGTGCCAGCTCCCCACCCATGGGGCAGCCCGACACCGGGGAGCTGTTTTTT. This chain connects TRBV18 to TRBJ2-2; the D gene is possibly TRBD1 (5 bases). CDR3 size: 17 residues. Germline CDR1 reads KGHSH; CDR2 reads LQKENI.

This clone was seen only once. The chain employs TRBV6-5 and TRBJ2-2; D unresolved. The CDR3 length is 12 residues. Trimming stripped 6 bases from V and 7 bases from J, with 9 bases between. The germline gives CDR1 MNHEY, CDR2 SVGAGI. CDR3 loop: CASRERHGELFF. CDR3 DNA: TGTGCCAGCAGGGAAAGGCACGGGGAGCTGTTTTTT.

The V call is TRBV25-1, the J call TRBJ2-5; D gene unclear. The germline V and J ends were trimmed by 1 base and 1 base, with 10 bases remaining between them. Germline V gene lookup returns CDR1 MGHDK and CDR2 SYGVNS. The CDR3 totals 15 residues. The CDR3 nucleotides are TGTGCCAGCAGTGAATCCCTTGTATCCCAAGAGACCCAGTACTTC. Protein product: CASSESLVSQETQYF.

The chain has TRBV4-1 and TRBJ2-2; possible D gene TRBD2, 7 bases. The V end was cut by 4 bases, the J end by 2 bases, with 20 bases between. The CDR3 is made up of 18 amino acids. Germline assignment: CDR1 MGHRA and CDR2 YSYEKL. In DNA, the CDR3 is TGCGCCAGCAGCCGACCAGTCGGGGGCGGGAGTAACACCGGGGAGCTGTTTTTT. Its protein is CASSRPVGGGSNTGELFF.

Here the CDR3 DNA reads TGCAGCGTTGAGTCCACGCACGAGCAGTACTTC. This translates into CSVESTHEQYF. The chain is built from TRBV29-1 and TRBJ2-7; no clear D gene. CDR3 size: 11 residues. Per germline, CDR1 SQVTM and CDR2 ANQGSEA. V lost 3 bases, J lost 5 bases, and 8 bases lay in between.

With regard to this clone: Other DNA variants within this sample encode the same CDR3. The chain employs TRBV7-2 and TRBJ2-3; D call uncertain. The V gene lost 5 bases and the J gene lost 3 bases, with 6 bases spanning the gap. The CDR3 runs 12 residues. Germline CDR1 SGHTA, CDR2 FQGNSA. The CDR3 nucleotides are TGTGCCAGCAGCCCCCCTACAGATACGCAGTATTTT. Translated, it gives CASSPPTDTQYF.

The chain uses TRBV7-9 and TRBJ2-4; 9 positions agree with TRBD1. V was clipped by 5 bases and J by 5 bases; unmatched bases: 4. From germline, CDR1 is SEHNR and CDR2 FQNEAQ (reference sequence). The CDR3 loop spans 14 amino acids. CDR3 DNA: TGTGCCAGCAGCCTGGACAGGGGCCAAAACATTCAGTACTTC. This gives the protein CASSLDRGQNIQYF.